Sequencing of this T cell receptor (beta chain) was carried out in a study of CD8 T cells in ankylosing spondylitis. CDR1 is MNHEY and CDR2 is SVGEGT in the germline V gene. V lost 6 bases and J 1 base, leaving 16 bases between the germline ends. The length of the CDR3 is 16 residues. General observations from the study: Matched ankylosing spondylitis synovial fluid reportedly showed significant enrichment of disease-linked clones.

TCRdb reprocessed the 5' RACE reads via MiXCR and lists one record per CDR3 protein. The table lists more than 150,000 distinct CDR3 sequences, 10% to 15% of them singletons, with about 15% in the top ten. In this sample, this clonotype turned up a few times. As yet, its antigen is unknown. This sequence joins TRBV6-2 or TRBV6-3 and TRBJ2-1, with a tentative D call TRBD1 (5 bases). The sequence came from a male donor with ankylosing spondylitis or in good health (not recorded which). The specimen was blood, either unsorted or a sorted T cell fraction (not recorded which). The CDR3 sequence: CASSPQGLGSYNEQFF. The CDR3 nucleotides read TGTGCCAGCAGCCCCCAGGGTCTAGGGTCCTACAATGAGCAGTTCTTC.